This paragraph reports one T cell receptor beta chain. The antigen is unknown. Those patients picked for sequencing had displayed CD8+CD57+ cell expansion on flow cytometry. At blood sampling, none of the patients had yet received therapy. The data were obtained in a study of CD8+CD57+ T cells in acquired aplastic anemia. The wider study: On average, sorted CD4+ and CD8+ cells gave 3 to 3.5 ug of DNA.

Study results and limitations: In common between the patients and the controls were some 29 CD8+ CDR3 sequences. Patients and controls were not found to differ significantly in CD8+ Simpson's diversity.

Genomic DNA was employed as the template in profiling TCR beta VDJ and CDR3. TCRdb used MiXCR to reprocess the reads, holding one entry per CDR3 protein. Here the sample spans hundreds of thousands of distinct CDR3 sequences, around 30% being singletons. V lost 3 bases and J 0 bases, leaving 15 bases between the germline ends. The CDR3 extends over 17 amino acids. The clonotype was recovered from a human donor with aplastic anemia. This chain links TRBV12-3 or TRBV12-4 with TRBJ1-5; D not resolved. Input material: sorted CD4+, CD8+, or CD8+CD57+ T cells (not recorded which) from PBMCs. The CDR3 loop reads CASSFRSGIDSNQPQHF. The CDR3 DNA reads as TGTGCCAGCAGTTTTCGGAGTGGGATCGATAGCAATCAGCCCCAGCATTTT.